The rows below give T cell receptor beta chains drawn from one sample of a study of technical replicates of blood from a handful of donors. Generated by immunoSEQ multiplex PCR, the TCRdb table keeps only in-frame clones and is missing some. The sample shows about 100,000 clones, roughly 95% of them seen only once. Sequencing input: T cells isolated from PBMCs. Receptors originate from a human donor in good health. Both conserved end residues are part of each CDR3. The order of the fields is D gene, clone size, CDR3 length, J gene, V gene, CDR3 protein, CDR3 DNA. A D gene is named only where the DNA matches it firmly. Clone size is given for some rows only: seen once, a few or many times, or a class if the clone is expanded.

>TRBD2|.|18|TRBJ2-7|TRBV5-4
CASSLVGLLASGGYEQYF
TGTGCCAGCAGCTTGGTCGGGCTACTAGCGTCGGGGGGATACGAGCAGTACTTC
>.|.|12|TRBJ1-2|TRBV28
CASSLTDYGYTF
TGTGCCAGCAGTTTGACAGACTATGGCTACACCTTC
>.|.|13|TRBJ2-2|TRBV7-2
CASSPKNTGELFF
TGTGCCAGCAGCCCCAAGAACACCGGGGAGCTGTTTTTT
>TRBD2|.|18|TRBJ2-2|TRBV4-2
CASSQEGRAGGLTGELFF
TGTGCCAGCAGCCAAGAAGGTAGAGCGGGGGGGCTTACCGGGGAGCTGTTTTTT
>.|.|15|TRBJ2-5|TRBV5-1
CASSLFGLERETQYF
TGCGCCAGCAGCTTGTTTGGACTTGAGCGCGAGACCCAGTACTTC
>.|.|13|TRBJ1-5|TRBV29-1
CSVDRVPNQPQHF
TGCAGCGTTGACAGGGTCCCCAATCAGCCCCAGCATTTT
>TRBD2|once|14|TRBJ2-5|TRBV19
CARGLAGDQETQYF
TGTGCCCGAGGACTAGCGGGGGACCAAGAGACCCAGTACTTC
>TRBD1|.|12|TRBJ1-1|TRBV9
CASSVGDREAFF
TGTGCCAGCAGCGTAGGGGACAGGGAAGCTTTCTTT
>TRBD1|.|17|TRBJ1-2|TRBV10-3
CAISVKLKAQGGYGYTF
TGTGCCATCAGTGTAAAATTGAAGGCACAGGGGGGATATGGCTACACCTTC
>TRBD1|once|13|TRBJ2-7|TRBV15
CATSRRTGGEQYF
TGTGCCACCAGCAGAAGGACAGGGGGCGAGCAGTACTTC
>.|.|12|TRBJ2-5|TRBV29-1
CSVTGLQETQYF
TGCAGCGTGACAGGACTCCAAGAGACCCAGTACTTC
>TRBD2|.|15|TRBJ2-7|TRBV2
CASSVRASGDYEQYF
TGTGCCAGCAGTGTTAGGGCTAGCGGGGACTACGAGCAGTACTTC
>TRBD1|.|21|TRBJ1-1|TRBV9
CASSARQGLGSSAPLTHEAFF
TGTGCCAGCAGCGCCCGACAGGGGCTGGGGTCCTCGGCCCCCCTAACTCATGAAGCTTTCTTT
>TRBD2|.|14|TRBJ2-3|TRBV7-8
CASSFDGLEYTQYF
TGTGCCAGCAGCTTCGACGGACTAGAGTATACGCAGTATTTT
>.|.|13|TRBJ2-1|TRBV6-5
CASSYYSGNEQFF
TGTGCCAGCAGTTACTATTCGGGGAATGAGCAGTTCTTC
>.|.|14|TRBJ2-7|TRBV28
CASSFAAGGDEQYF
TGTGCCAGCAGTTTTGCGGCGGGTGGAGACGAGCAGTACTTC
>.|once|14|TRBJ1-5|TRBV19
CASSIGQIYQPQHF
TGTGCCAGTAGTATTGGGCAGATTTATCAGCCCCAGCATTTT
>.|.|15|TRBJ1-1|TRBV19
CASSIGRGLDTEAFF
TGTGCCAGTAGTATAGGACGGGGGTTGGACACTGAAGCTTTCTTT
>TRBD1|.|14|TRBJ2-2|TRBV12-5
CASAQGQGPGELFF
TGTGCTAGTGCCCAAGGACAGGGGCCCGGGGAGCTGTTTTTT
>.|.|15|TRBJ1-4|TRBV9
CASSAQGTTNEKLFF
TGTGCCAGCAGCGCACAGGGCACAACTAATGAAAAACTGTTTTTT
>.|.|14|TRBJ1-5|TRBV10-1
CASNPTGEPEPQHF
TGCGCCAGCAACCCGACTGGGGAGCCAGAGCCCCAGCATTTT
>TRBD2|.|14|TRBJ2-1|TRBV10-1
CASSTGLAGYEQFF
TGCGCCAGCAGTACGGGACTAGCGGGATATGAGCAGTTCTTC
>.|.|15|TRBJ2-6|TRBV5-5
CASSFRGPGANVLTF
TGTGCCAGCAGCTTCAGGGGCCCTGGGGCCAACGTCCTGACTTTC
>.|.|18|TRBJ1-2|TRBV15
CATSRDKVRFWAVYGYTF
TGTGCCACCAGCAGAGATAAAGTCCGTTTCTGGGCAGTATATGGCTACACCTTC
>TRBD2|.|16|TRBJ2-3|TRBV7-9
CASRPSGTSGRDTQYF
TGTGCCAGCAGACCCTCCGGGACTAGCGGGAGGGATACGCAGTATTTT
>TRBD1|.|14|TRBJ1-1|TRBV9
CASSEGARDTEAFF
TGTGCCAGCAGCGAGGGGGCCCGGGACACTGAAGCTTTCTTT
>.|.|14|TRBJ2-1|TRBV5-1
CASSLAGVDNEQFF
TGCGCCAGCAGCTTGGCAGGGGTGGACAATGAGCAGTTCTTC
>TRBD2|.|14|TRBJ2-7|TRBV19
CASGLAGGNYEQYF
TGTGCCAGCGGACTAGCGGGAGGGAACTACGAGCAGTACTTC
>.|.|14|TRBJ2-1|TRBV14
CASSARGRGNEQFF
TGTGCCAGCAGCGCTAGAGGGAGGGGGAATGAGCAGTTCTTC
>TRBD1|.|21|TRBJ2-7|TRBV18
CASSPQSQTGVLVETRYEQYF
TGTGCCAGCTCCCCGCAGTCTCAGACAGGGGTCTTAGTGGAGACCCGCTACGAGCAGTACTTC
>.|.|13|TRBJ1-5|TRBV15
CATSNRVNQPQHF
TGTGCCACCAGCAACAGGGTAAATCAGCCCCAGCATTTT
>TRBD1|few|15|TRBJ1-1|TRBV5-1
CASRPTGTENTEAFF
TGCGCCAGCAGACCTACCGGGACAGAAAACACTGAAGCTTTCTTT
>.|.|12|TRBJ2-5|TRBV2
CASSGSKETQYF
TGTGCCAGCAGCGGTTCTAAAGAGACCCAGTACTTC
>.|.|12|TRBJ1-3|TRBV30
CACLGGRNTIYF
TGTGCCTGCCTTGGCGGTAGAAACACCATATATTTT
>TRBD2|once|14|TRBJ2-3|TRBV6-5
CASSPRGRGDTQYF
TGTGCCAGCAGTCCACGCGGGAGAGGGGATACGCAGTATTTT
>.|.|15|TRBJ1-1|TRBV4-1
CASSQDIGGYTEAFF
TGCGCCAGCAGCCAAGATATCGGGGGATACACTGAAGCTTTCTTT
>.|.|14|TRBJ1-2|TRBV30
CAWSAGSRLDGYTF
TGTGCCTGGAGTGCGGGTTCGCGGTTGGATGGCTACACCTTC
>.|.|15|TRBJ1-5|TRBV6-1
CASSEAHANNQPQHF
TGTGCCAGCAGTGAAGCGCATGCGAACAATCAGCCCCAGCATTTT
>TRBD1|.|16|TRBJ2-5|TRBV12-5
CASGLGQGLVAETQYF
TGTGCTAGTGGTTTGGGACAGGGCCTAGTAGCGGAGACCCAGTACTTC
>.|.|15|TRBJ1-3|TRBV2
CASRPGVNSGNTIYF
TGTGCCAGCAGGCCAGGGGTAAACTCTGGAAACACCATATATTTT
>.|.|14|TRBJ2-7|TRBV5-1
CASSADRPPYEQYF
TGCGCCAGCAGCGCCGACAGGCCTCCCTACGAGCAGTACTTC
>.|.|15|TRBJ2-2|TRBV6-5
CASSKLLVSPGELFF
TGTGCCAGCAGTAAACTCCTAGTATCCCCCGGGGAGCTGTTTTTT
>.|.|12|TRBJ2-1|TRBV7-9
CASSRDLNEQFF
TGTGCCAGCAGCCGGGATCTGAATGAGCAGTTCTTC
>.|.|14|TRBJ2-7|TRBV28
CASSYRTTSYEQYF
TGTGCCAGCAGCTATCGGACAACTTCCTACGAGCAGTACTTC
>.|.|12|TRBJ2-1|TRBV5-6
CASRWGVNEQFF
TGTGCCAGCAGGTGGGGGGTCAATGAGCAGTTCTTC
>TRBD1|.|16|TRBJ2-3|TRBV23-1
CASSQRDRGRADTQYF
TGCGCCAGCAGTCAACGTGACAGGGGAAGGGCAGATACGCAGTATTTT
>TRBD2|.|15|TRBJ2-7|TRBV7-6
CASSLNGGSIHEQYF
TGTGCCAGCAGCTTAAACGGCGGGAGTATACACGAGCAGTACTTC
>TRBD1|once|12|TRBJ1-1|TRBV19
CASWTGAGEAFF
TGTGCCAGTTGGACAGGAGCCGGTGAAGCTTTCTTT
>.|.|17|TRBJ1-1|TRBV9
CASSVVGVAERDTEAFF
TGTGCCAGCAGCGTAGTAGGGGTCGCAGAACGGGACACTGAAGCTTTCTTT
>TRBD1|.|18|TRBJ1-6|TRBV4-1
CASSQGQGGGVYNSPLHF
TGCGCCAGCAGCCAGGGACAGGGTGGCGGGGTGTATAATTCACCCCTCCACTTT
>TRBD2|.|17|TRBJ2-3|TRBV5-4
CASSLPPGTSGGHTQYF
TGTGCCAGCAGCTTGCCACCCGGGACTAGCGGGGGCCATACGCAGTATTTT
>.|.|14|TRBJ1-1|TRBV2
CASVSGALNTEAFF
TGTGCCAGCGTGTCAGGGGCCTTGAACACTGAAGCTTTCTTT
>TRBD2|.|14|TRBJ2-7|TRBV9
CASSPIAGTYEQYF
TGTGCCAGCAGCCCGATAGCGGGGACCTACGAGCAGTACTTC
>.|.|17|TRBJ1-4|TRBV15
CATGLRQTYATNEKLFF
TGTGCCACCGGATTGAGACAGACCTATGCAACTAATGAAAAACTGTTTTTT
>.|.|13|TRBJ1-2|TRBV6-5
CASSYGRGFGYTF
TGTGCCAGCAGTTACGGGCGGGGCTTTGGCTACACCTTC
>.|once|16|TRBJ1-6|TRBV6-5
CASSYPTARGDSPLHF
TGTGCCAGCAGTTACCCGACAGCACGTGGGGATTCACCCCTCCACTTT